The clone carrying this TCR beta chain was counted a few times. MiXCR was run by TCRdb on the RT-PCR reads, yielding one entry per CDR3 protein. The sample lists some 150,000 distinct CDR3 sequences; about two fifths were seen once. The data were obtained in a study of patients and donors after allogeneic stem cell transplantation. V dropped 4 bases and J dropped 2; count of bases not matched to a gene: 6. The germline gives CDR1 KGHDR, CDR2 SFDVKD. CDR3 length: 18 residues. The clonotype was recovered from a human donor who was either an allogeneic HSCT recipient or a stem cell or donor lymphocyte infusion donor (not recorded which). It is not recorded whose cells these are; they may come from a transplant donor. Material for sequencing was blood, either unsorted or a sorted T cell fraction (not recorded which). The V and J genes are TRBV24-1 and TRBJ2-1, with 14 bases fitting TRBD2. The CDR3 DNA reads TGTGCCACCAGTGACCTTCGGACTAGCGGGGGGACCTACAATGAGCAGTTCTTC. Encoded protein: CATSDLRTSGGTYNEQFF.